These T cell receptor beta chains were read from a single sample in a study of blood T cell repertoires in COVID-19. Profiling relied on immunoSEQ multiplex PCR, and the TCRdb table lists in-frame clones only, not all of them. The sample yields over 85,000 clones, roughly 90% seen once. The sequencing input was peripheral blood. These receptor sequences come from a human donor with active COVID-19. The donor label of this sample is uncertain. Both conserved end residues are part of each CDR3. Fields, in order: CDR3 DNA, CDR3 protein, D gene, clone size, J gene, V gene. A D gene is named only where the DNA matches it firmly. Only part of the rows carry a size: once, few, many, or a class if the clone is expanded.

TGTGCCAGCAGCTTATACGGGGGGGCCACCCAGACCCAGTACTTC CASSLYGGATQTQYF TRBD2 NA TRBJ2-5 TRBV7-2
TGCACCAGCAGCGGGGGGACCGTCTACTATGGCTACACCTTC CTSSGGTVYYGYTF NA NA TRBJ1-2 TRBV1
TGTGCCAGCAGGCGCTCCTACAATGAGCAGTTCTTC CASRRSYNEQFF NA NA TRBJ2-1 TRBV6-5
TGTGCCAGCAGCAACGGGGAGGGGACTAGCGGGGTTCCTTATACGCAGTATTTT CASSNGEGTSGVPYTQYF TRBD2 NA TRBJ2-3 TRBV4-2
TGTGCCAGCTCACCAAAGGAGGGGCCCGGCTATGGCTACACCTTC CASSPKEGPGYGYTF NA NA TRBJ1-2 TRBV18
TGTGCCAGCAGTCCACTGAGGGAGGGTGAAAAACTGTTTTTT CASSPLREGEKLFF NA NA TRBJ1-4 TRBV7-9
TGTGCCAGCAGCAAAGGAGCGGTACGGGGGGGTTATGGCTACACCTTC CASSKGAVRGGYGYTF NA NA TRBJ1-2 TRBV21-1
TGTGCCAGCAGTTTTAACAGGGCGTCAGAGACCCAGTACTTC CASSFNRASETQYF NA NA TRBJ2-5 TRBV27
TGCGCCAGCAGCCTGACTGTTAACGGGGAGCTGTTTTTT CASSLTVNGELFF NA NA TRBJ2-2 TRBV5-1
TGTGCCAGCAGCCCCCCCGCGGGGGCCGGAAATGAGCAGTTCTTC CASSPPAGAGNEQFF NA NA TRBJ2-1 TRBV5-6
TGTGCCACCAGCATATCCAGGGTCCAAGAGACCCAGTACTTC CATSISRVQETQYF NA NA TRBJ2-5 TRBV15
TGTGCCATCAGCCCGGGACAGGGGGCCTACGAGCAGTACTTC CAISPGQGAYEQYF TRBD1 NA TRBJ2-7 TRBV10-3
TGTGCCAGCAGCCAAAAGGGGGCGCCGAATGAAAAACTGTTTTTT CASSQKGAPNEKLFF TRBD1 NA TRBJ1-4 TRBV3-1/TRBV3-2
TGCGCCAGCAGCTTGGCCACGGGGGGGTTAGATACGCAGTATTTT CASSLATGGLDTQYF TRBD2 NA TRBJ2-3 TRBV5-1
TGTGCCAGCAGTTGGGAGGGAAATTCACCCCTCCACTTT CASSWEGNSPLHF NA NA TRBJ1-6 TRBV6-2/TRBV6-3
TGCGCCAGCAGCCATGGTGCAGTTGCCTACGAGCAGTACTTC CASSHGAVAYEQYF NA once TRBJ2-7 TRBV4-1
TGTGCCAGCAGCGCCCGGGACAGGGCCTACGAGCAGTACTTC CASSARDRAYEQYF TRBD1 NA TRBJ2-7 TRBV6-5
TGTGCCAGTCTCACAGGGGAGTGGAGCAATCAGCCCCAGCATTTT CASLTGEWSNQPQHF TRBD1 NA TRBJ1-5 TRBV19
TGCGCCAGCAGCCAAGAAACGGGAGGGGGCTACAATGAGCAGTTCTTC CASSQETGGGYNEQFF TRBD2 NA TRBJ2-1 TRBV4-3
TGTGCCAGCAGTGCCGCTGGACAGGCTACGCAGTATTTT CASSAAGQATQYF TRBD1 NA TRBJ2-3 TRBV25-1
TGTGCCAGCAGCCCCTTCGGGACAGGGTTCGACTACGAGCAGTACTTC CASSPFGTGFDYEQYF TRBD1 medium-sized TRBJ2-7 TRBV28
TGTGCCAGCAGCCAAGATCTTTTAGGCACTAGCGGATACAATGAGCAGTTCTTC CASSQDLLGTSGYNEQFF TRBD2 NA TRBJ2-1 TRBV4-2
TGTGCCAGCAGCTCCGGTTTGCGGGGGTACGAGCAGTACTTC CASSSGLRGYEQYF TRBD2 NA TRBJ2-7 TRBV7-9
TGTGCCATCAGTGGAGGAGCTGGGGCCAACGTCCTGACTTTC CAISGGAGANVLTF NA NA TRBJ2-6 TRBV10-3
TGCGCCAGCAGCTCGGGACAGAACCTCAGGAATGAGCAGTTCTTC CASSSGQNLRNEQFF TRBD1 NA TRBJ2-1 TRBV5-1
TGTGCCAGCAGCTTAGGAGGGACAGGACCAAATGAAAAACTGTTTTTT CASSLGGTGPNEKLFF TRBD1 NA TRBJ1-4 TRBV7-9
TGTGCCAGCAGCCCCACCGCAGGGGTTAACTATGGCTACACCTTC CASSPTAGVNYGYTF NA NA TRBJ1-2 TRBV11-2
TGTGCCAGTAGCCCTAGCGGGGGGCTCCAAGAGACCCAGTACTTC CASSPSGGLQETQYF TRBD2 once TRBJ2-5 TRBV19
TGTGCCAGCAGCCGCGGACAGGGGGGTGGGTCTAATGAAAAACTGTTTTTT CASSRGQGGGSNEKLFF TRBD1 NA TRBJ1-4 TRBV9
TGTGCCAGCAGCCCGAAATTTGCGGGGTACCTCGGGGGCCAGTACTTC CASSPKFAGYLGGQYF NA NA TRBJ2-5 TRBV7-2
TGTGCCAGCAGCCGGACAGGAGGGGGAGAGACCCAGTACTTC CASSRTGGGETQYF NA once TRBJ2-5 TRBV14
TGCGCCAGCAGCGATACTAGCGGGGGGACCACAGATACGCAGTATTTT CASSDTSGGTTDTQYF TRBD2 NA TRBJ2-3 TRBV4-1
TGTGCCAGCAGCCAAGTGAGACCGGGACTAGCGGGGGGGCCTTTTGCGGAGACCCAGTACTTC CASSQVRPGLAGGPFAETQYF TRBD2 NA TRBJ2-5 TRBV3-1/TRBV3-2
TGTGCCAGCCGGCAGGGAAAAAGCACAGATACGCAGTATTTT CASRQGKSTDTQYF NA NA TRBJ2-3 TRBV11-1